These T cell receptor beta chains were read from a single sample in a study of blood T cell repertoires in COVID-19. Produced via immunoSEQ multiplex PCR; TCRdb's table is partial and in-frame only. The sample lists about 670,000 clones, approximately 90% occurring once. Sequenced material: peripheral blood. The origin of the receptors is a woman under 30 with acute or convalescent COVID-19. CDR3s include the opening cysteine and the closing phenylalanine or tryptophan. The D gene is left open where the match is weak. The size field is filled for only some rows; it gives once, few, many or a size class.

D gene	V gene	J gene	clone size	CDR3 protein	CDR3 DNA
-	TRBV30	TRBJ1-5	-	CAWSVSKDQPQHF	TGTGCCTGGAGTGTGAGCAAAGATCAGCCCCAGCATTTT
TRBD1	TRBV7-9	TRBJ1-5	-	CASSHTLTGEPQHF	TGTGCCAGCAGCCACACCCTCACAGGGGAGCCCCAGCATTTT
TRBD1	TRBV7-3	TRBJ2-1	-	CASSSHRGLYNEQFF	TGTGCCAGCAGCTCCCACAGGGGTCTCTACAATGAGCAGTTCTTC
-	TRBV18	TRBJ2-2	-	CASSPRRGLGTGELFF	TGTGCCAGCTCACCACGCCGCGGGTTGGGAACCGGGGAGCTGTTTTTT
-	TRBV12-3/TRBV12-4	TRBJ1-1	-	CASSLTWNTEAFF	TGTGCCAGCAGTTTGACATGGAACACTGAAGCTTTCTTT
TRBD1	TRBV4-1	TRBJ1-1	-	CASSQAGTGWTEAFF	TGCGCCAGCAGCCAAGCAGGGACAGGGTGGACTGAAGCTTTCTTT
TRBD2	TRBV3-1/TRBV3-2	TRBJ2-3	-	CASSLPRGGGATDTQYF	TGTGCCAGCAGCCTTCCTCGTGGCGGGGGGGCTACAGATACGCAGTATTTT
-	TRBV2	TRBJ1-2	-	CASSQGTNYGYTF	TGTGCCAGCAGTCAGGGGACTAACTATGGCTACACCTTC
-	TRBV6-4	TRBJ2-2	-	CASSPQRGGGWSNTGELFF	TGTGCCAGCAGCCCCCAGAGGGGAGGAGGTTGGTCGAACACCGGGGAGCTGTTTTTT
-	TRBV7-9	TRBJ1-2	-	CASSLAGAINGYTF	TGTGCCAGCAGCTTAGCAGGGGCGATAAATGGCTACACCTTC
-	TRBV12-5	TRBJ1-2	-	CASGLKIGRASNYGYTF	TGTGCTAGTGGTTTGAAGATCGGGAGGGCGTCTAACTATGGCTACACCTTC
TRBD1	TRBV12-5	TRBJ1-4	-	CASGSRLDRGKLFF	TGTGCTAGTGGTTCCAGACTCGACAGGGGCAAACTGTTTTTT
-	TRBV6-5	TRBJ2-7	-	CASSSVQGLEQYF	TGTGCCAGCAGCTCTGTTCAGGGTCTCGAGCAGTACTTC
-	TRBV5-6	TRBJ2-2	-	CASSPGQDTGELFF	TGTGCCAGCAGTCCTGGGCAGGACACCGGGGAGCTGTTTTTT
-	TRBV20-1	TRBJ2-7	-	CSAREGGEQYF	TGCAGTGCTAGAGAAGGGGGCGAGCAGTACTTC
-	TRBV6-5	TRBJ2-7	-	CASKGDGLSFQGQYF	TGTGCCAGCAAGGGGGACGGGTTGAGCTTTCAGGGGCAGTACTTC
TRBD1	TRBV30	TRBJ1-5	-	CAWRHTGGNQPQHF	TGTGCCTGGAGGCATACAGGGGGCAATCAGCCCCAGCATTTT
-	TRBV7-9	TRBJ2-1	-	CASSLVLVASSYNEQFF	TGTGCCAGCAGCTTAGTGTTAGTAGCCTCCTCCTACAATGAGCAGTTCTTC
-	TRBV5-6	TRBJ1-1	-	CASSLGSPVNTEAFF	TGTGCCAGCAGCTTGGGTTCTCCTGTGAACACTGAAGCTTTCTTT
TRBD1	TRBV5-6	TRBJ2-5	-	CASSLDRGWGETQYF	TGTGCCAGCAGCTTAGACAGGGGTTGGGGAGAGACCCAGTACTTC
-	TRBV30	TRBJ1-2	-	CACGTYGYTF	TGTGCCTGCGGGACTTATGGCTACACCTTC
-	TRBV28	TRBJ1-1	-	CASSQDFLRMNTEAFF	TGTGCCAGCAGTCAGGACTTTTTGAGAATGAACACTGAAGCTTTCTTT
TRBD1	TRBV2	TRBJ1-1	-	CASRPGTVNTEAFF	TGTGCCAGCAGACCCGGGACAGTCAACACTGAAGCTTTCTTT
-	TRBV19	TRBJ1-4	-	CASSIDLQGRANEKLFF	TGTGCCAGTAGTATAGATCTACAGGGACGGGCTAATGAAAAACTGTTTTTT
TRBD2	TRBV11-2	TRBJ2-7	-	CASSLGRGGYEQYF	TGTGCCAGCAGCTTAGGGCGGGGGGGCTACGAGCAGTACTTC
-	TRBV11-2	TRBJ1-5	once	CASSLERVGQPQHF	TGTGCCAGCAGCTTAGAACGGGTTGGACAGCCCCAGCATTTT
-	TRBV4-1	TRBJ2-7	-	CASSQDPTGTLEFYF	TGCGCCAGCAGCCAAGACCCGACCGGGACATTGGAATTCTACTTC